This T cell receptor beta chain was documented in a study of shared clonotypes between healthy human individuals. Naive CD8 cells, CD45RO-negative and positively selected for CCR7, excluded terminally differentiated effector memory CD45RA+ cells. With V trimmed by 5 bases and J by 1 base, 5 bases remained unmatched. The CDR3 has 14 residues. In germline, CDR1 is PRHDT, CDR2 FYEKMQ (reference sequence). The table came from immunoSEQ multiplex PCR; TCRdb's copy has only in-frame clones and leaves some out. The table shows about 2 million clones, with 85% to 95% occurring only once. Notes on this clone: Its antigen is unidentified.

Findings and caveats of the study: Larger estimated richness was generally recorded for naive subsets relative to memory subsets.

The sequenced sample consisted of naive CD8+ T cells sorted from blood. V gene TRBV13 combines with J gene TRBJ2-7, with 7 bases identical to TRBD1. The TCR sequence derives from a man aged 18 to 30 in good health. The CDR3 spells CASSPGQESYEQYF. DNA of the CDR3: TGTGCCAGCAGCCCTGGACAGGAGTCCTACGAGCAGTACTTC.